This T cell receptor (beta chain) stems from a study of long-term antiretroviral therapy in people with HIV. Study-wide results and limits: No data on ART adherence, viral resistance or therapy changes.

In regard to this clone: Its specificity is unknown.

The CDR3 is 14 amino acids. The V and J ends lost 3 bases and 2 bases respectively, with 10 bases between them. The germline V gene encodes CDR1 SGHKS and CDR2 YYEKEE (reference sequence). Treatment of all HIV participants took place in the United States. Runs used v3.0 of the immunoSEQ assay and were done at survey level. Clones were sequenced by immunoSEQ multiplex PCR, and TCRdb holds only the in-frame ones, with some missing. This sample has almost 35,000 clones, with about 85% found just once. The sequence was obtained from a woman in her twenties or thirties with HIV. The sequencing here drew on unsorted PBMCs, taken approximately 2.7 years before starting antiretroviral therapy. The V call is TRBV5-5, the J call TRBJ2-3; D is unresolved. CDR3 sequence (DNA): TGTGCCAGCAGCTCACCTAAGACCACAGATACGCAGTATTTT. Its translation is CASSSPKTTDTQYF.